These 23 T cell receptor beta chains came from one sample sequenced in a study of T cell responses to AZD1222 COVID-19 vaccine. Sequenced by immunoSEQ multiplex PCR; TCRdb stores in-frame clones only, minus some. The table has about 120,000 clones, 88% seen once; the top ten hold less than 6%. Sequenced here: peripheral blood, sampled on day 0 of AZD1222 vaccination. The receptors here all came from an adult in good health.

The CDR3 DNA follows: TGTGCCAGCAGTTACTCGGCTCTTCAGGGCTATGGCTACACCTTC. It yields the protein CASSYSALQGYGYTF. The chain couples TRBV6-5 to TRBJ1-2; D might be TRBD1 (5 bases). The germline gives CDR1 MNHEY, CDR2 SVGAGI. This CDR3 is built from 15 residues. The V gene lost 0 bases and the J gene lost 4 bases, with 12 bases spanning the gap.

This chain links TRBV5-1 with TRBJ2-5; maybe TRBD1 (6 bases). CDR1 and CDR2 from the germline V gene are SGHRS and YFSETQ. V was pared by 0 bases and J by 4 bases, with 13 bases between. This CDR3 comprises 15 residues. In nucleotides, the CDR3 is TGCGCCAGCAGCTTGGGTCTCGGACAGTCAGAGACCCAGTACTTC. Its protein product is CASSLGLGQSETQYF.

The sample holds a few counts of this clone. V gene TRBV5-4 combines with J gene TRBJ1-1; 8 positions match TRBD1. The V gene end was trimmed by 4 bases and the J gene end by 0 bases; junction bases not matched to a gene: 8. The CDR3 extends over 16 amino acids. Per germline, CDR1 SGHNT and CDR2 YYREEE (reference sequence). The CDR3 sequence is CASSLGQGRMNTEAFF. In DNA form, the CDR3 reads TGTGCCAGCAGCCTAGGACAGGGACGGATGAACACTGAAGCTTTCTTT. Together with reference TRBV5-4 and TRBJ1-1, the CDR3 gives the full variable domain: ETGVTQSPTHLIKTRGQQVTLRCSSQSGHNTVSWYQQALGQGPQFIFQYYREEENGRGNFPPRFSGLQFPNYSSELNVNALELDDSALYLCASSLGQGRMNTEAFFGQGTRLTVV.

The genes are TRBV19 and TRBJ1-3; D not certain. The V end lost 0 bases, the J end lost 3 bases, and 9 bases lay between the germline ends. Germline V gives CDR1 LNHDA, CDR2 SQIVND (reference sequence). The CDR3 extends over 15 amino acids. Written as DNA, the CDR3 is TGTGCCAGTAGTATAGAAGAGACCATTGGAAACACCATATATTTT. Its protein product is CASSIEETIGNTIYF.

This chain uses TRBV14 with TRBJ1-1; 8 bases are shared with TRBD1. The CDR3 has 17 amino acids. CDR1 SGHDN and CDR2 FVKESK come from the germline V gene. Unmatched junction bases numbered 9, after V lost 2 bases and J lost 1 base. The CDR3 bases are TGTGCCAGCAGCCAACGTTTTACCGGGACAGGGAACACTGAAGCTTTCTTT. It yields the protein CASSQRFTGTGNTEAFF.

The chain is built from TRBV28 and TRBJ2-2; D is possibly TRBD1 (5 bases). V lost 5 bases to trimming and J lost 4 bases, with 8 bases between them. Germline-derived CDR1 and CDR2 are MDHEN and SYDVKM. This CDR3 has 13 amino acids. In DNA form, the CDR3 reads TGTGCCAGCAGTGAAGGGGTCACCGGGGAGCTGTTTTTT. Amino acid sequence: CASSEGVTGELFF.

The CDR3 region is CASRVMGQGTYEQYF. For the CDR3, the DNA is TGTGCCAGCAGGGTCATGGGACAGGGAACCTACGAGCAGTACTTC. The chain combines TRBV6-5 with TRBJ2-7, with 9 bases fitting TRBD1. Losses at the gene ends were 6 bases for V and 2 bases for J; bases not matched to a gene: 8. Germline V gives CDR1 MNHEY, CDR2 SVGAGI. CDR3 size: 15 residues.

CDR3 coding DNA: TGTGCCAGCAGCCCACCCCCGGTGGAAGCTTTCTTT. Translation: CASSPPPVEAFF. The chain is built from TRBV7-9 and TRBJ1-1; no firm D call. The CDR3 runs to 12 residues. Germline V CDR1 and CDR2: SEHNR, FQNEAQ (reference sequence). V was pared by 5 bases and J by 8 bases, with 12 bases between.

The rearrangement joins TRBV2 to TRBJ2-7, with D possibly matching TRBD2 (5 bases). V was cut by 4 bases and J by 4 bases, with 17 bases left in between. CDR3 length: 15 residues. Germline loops: CDR1 SNHLY, CDR2 FYNNEI. CDR3 sequence: CASSVPRSEGYEQYF. CDR3 bases: TGTGCCAGCAGTGTCCCAAGGAGTGAGGGATACGAGCAGTACTTC.

This clone appeared a single time. The chain carries TRBV3-1 (or the pseudogene TRBV3-2) and TRBJ2-3, with 7 bases fitting TRBD1. The CDR3 extends over 17 amino acids. J lost 3 bases, V lost 6 bases, and 15 bases had no gene match. Germline V gives CDR1 LGHDT, CDR2 YNNKEL (reference sequence). The chain's CDR3 is CASRPNRDRVGTDTQYF. Here the CDR3 DNA reads TGTGCCAGCAGGCCCAACCGAGACAGGGTGGGGACAGATACGCAGTATTTT.

This clone has only a few counts. V and J are TRBV7-6 and TRBJ2-3; 7 nucleotides agree with TRBD1. The CDR3 has 15 amino acids. In germline, CDR1 is SGHVS, CDR2 FNYEAQ. V dropped 5 bases and J dropped 2; count of bases not matched to a gene: 7. CDR3 amino acids: CASSQWGQHTDTQYF. Here the CDR3 DNA reads TGTGCCAGCAGCCAGTGGGGACAGCACACAGATACGCAGTATTTT.

The chain joins TRBV6-2 or TRBV6-3 to TRBJ1-1; D is ambiguous. Germline CDR1 and CDR2: MNHEY and SVGEGT. This CDR3 is 16 amino acids long. V dropped 0 bases and J dropped 0 bases, with 11 bases sitting between them. The CDR3 region is CASSYSSVSLNTEAFF. For the CDR3, the DNA is TGTGCCAGCAGTTACTCGTCCGTATCCCTGAACACTGAAGCTTTCTTT.

This chain joins TRBV6-5 and TRBJ1-5, with D possibly being TRBD1 (6 bases). V lost 6 bases, J lost 6 bases, and 18 bases lay in between. Looked up from germline, CDR1 is MNHEY and CDR2 is SVGAGI. The CDR3 has 15 residues. In DNA, the CDR3 is TGTGCCAGCAGCCCCTGGGGGGCCGGGATTCAGCCCCAGCATTTT. Amino acids: CASSPWGAGIQPQHF.

This clone was seen a few times. Other nucleotide sequences in the sample specify the same CDR3. The chain recombines TRBV2 with TRBJ2-7, with D perhaps matching TRBD2 (6 bases). This CDR3 has 12 amino acids. Germline V gene lookup returns CDR1 SNHLY and CDR2 FYNNEI. Trimming took off 4 bases at V and 3 bases at J, with 7 bases between the two ends. For the CDR3, the DNA is TGTGCCAGCAGTGGGGACTTCTACGAGCAGTACTTC. Protein product: CASSGDFYEQYF.

The chain carries TRBV7-6 and TRBJ2-7; 8 nucleotides agree with TRBD2. Germline V CDR1 and CDR2: SGHVS, FNYEAQ. This CDR3 is built from 12 residues. V trimming: 2 bases; J trimming: 6 bases; junction bases outside the gene matches: 0. The CDR3 loop is CASSLRGGEQYF. CDR3 in DNA: TGTGCCAGCAGCTTACGGGGGGGCGAGCAGTACTTC.

This chain links TRBV24-1 with TRBJ2-3; D is perhaps TRBD2 (6 bases). The CDR3 runs to 13 residues. V lost 6 bases and J 0 bases, leaving 6 bases between the germline ends. CDR1 is KGHDR and CDR2 is SFDVKD in the germline V gene. CDR3 coding DNA: TGTGCCACCAGTAGCGGGAGCACAGATACGCAGTATTTT. The encoded protein is CATSSGSTDTQYF.

This chain links TRBV5-6 with TRBJ2-3; D remains unclear. The V end lost 2 bases, the J end lost 5 bases, and 6 bases lay between the germline ends. The germline V gene encodes CDR1 SGHDT and CDR2 YYEEEE. The CDR3 contains 12 residues. CDR3: CASSFTQDTQYF. The DNA of the CDR3 is TGTGCCAGCAGCTTCACACAAGATACGCAGTATTTT.

The chain carries TRBV7-9 and TRBJ1-1; a possible D gene is TRBD1 (6 bases). The V gene lost 7 bases and the J gene lost 0 bases, with 21 bases spanning the gap. CDR1 and CDR2 from the germline V gene are SEHNR and FQNEAQ (reference sequence). The CDR3 has 17 residues. The CDR3 is CASTPLEGRGLNTEAFF. The CDR3 DNA reads TGTGCCAGCACCCCTCTTGAGGGCAGGGGTTTGAACACTGAAGCTTTCTTT.

The J gene is TRBJ2-1, the V gene TRBV7-3; 9 bases are shared with TRBD1. V shed 1 base, J shed 0 bases, and the junction held 25 bases outside the gene matches. The CDR3 covers 24 residues. In germline, CDR1 is SGHTA, CDR2 FQGTGA. Written as DNA, the CDR3 is TGTGCCAGCAGCTTAAAACCCGGGACAGGGTTTTCCGCCCAGGACTCGAACTCCTACAATGAGCAGTTCTTC. Its translation: CASSLKPGTGFSAQDSNSYNEQFF.

This clone appeared a few times. This chain uses TRBV5-1 with TRBJ2-2; D is possibly TRBD1 or TRBD2 (5 bases each). This CDR3 has 14 residues. V was shortened by 0 bases and J by 7 bases, with 10 bases between the two germline ends. Germline V gives CDR1 SGHRS, CDR2 YFSETQ. CDR3 sequence (DNA): TGCGCCAGCAGCTTGGTTCAGGGAGACGGGGAGCTGTTTTTT. As protein: CASSLVQGDGELFF.

The chain carries TRBV3-1 (or the pseudogene TRBV3-2) and TRBJ1-2; D is uncertain. The germline V and J ends were trimmed by 4 bases and 5 bases, with 17 bases remaining between them. This CDR3 contains 15 residues. Germline-derived CDR1 and CDR2 are LGHDT and YNNKEL (reference sequence). The CDR3 DNA reads as TGTGCCAGCAGCCCCAGGTACCGGGCCTGGTATGGCTACACCTTC. Encoded protein: CASSPRYRAWYGYTF.

In this sample, this clone turned up a few times. The gene calls are TRBV6-2 or TRBV6-3 and TRBJ1-3; 7 bases are shared with TRBD1. CDR3 length: 16 amino acids. Losses at the gene ends were 6 bases for V and 5 bases for J; bases not matched to a gene: 13. Per the germline V gene, CDR1 is MNHEY and CDR2 is SVGEGT. The CDR3 sequence: CASSWDGTAFRNTIYF. In DNA, the CDR3 is TGTGCCAGCAGCTGGGATGGGACAGCCTTTCGAAACACCATATATTTT.

The V call is TRBV27, the J call TRBJ1-6, with no clear D. Germline CDR1 is MNHEY and CDR2 is SMNVEV (reference sequence). Trimming cost V 2 bases and J 0 bases, with 8 bases left between them. The CDR3 is made up of 16 amino acids. The CDR3 DNA reads as TGTGCCAGCAGTTTAGGAGGTCGCTCCTATAATTCACCCCTCCACTTT. Translating it yields CASSLGGRSYNSPLHF.